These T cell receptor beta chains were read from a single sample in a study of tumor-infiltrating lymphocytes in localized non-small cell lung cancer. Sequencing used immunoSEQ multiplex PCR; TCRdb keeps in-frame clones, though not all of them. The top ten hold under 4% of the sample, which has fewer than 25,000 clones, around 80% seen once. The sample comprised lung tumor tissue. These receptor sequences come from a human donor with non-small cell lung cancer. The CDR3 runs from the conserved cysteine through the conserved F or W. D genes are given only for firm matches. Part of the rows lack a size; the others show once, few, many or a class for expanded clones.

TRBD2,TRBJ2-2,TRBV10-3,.,CATGPGSGGHWAGELFF,TGTGCCACGGGACCAGGAAGCGGGGGGCATTGGGCCGGGGAGCTGTTTTTT
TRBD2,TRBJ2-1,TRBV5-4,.,CASSLGRTSRVGNEQFF,TGTGCCAGCAGCTTGGGGAGGACTAGTAGGGTCGGGAATGAGCAGTTCTTC
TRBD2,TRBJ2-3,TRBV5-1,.,CASSLGLAEDTQYF,TGCGCCAGCAGCTTAGGACTAGCGGAGGATACGCAGTATTTT
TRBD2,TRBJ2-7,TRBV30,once,CAWSALSGVAYEQYF,TGTGCCTGGAGCGCCCTTAGCGGGGTGGCCTACGAGCAGTACTTC
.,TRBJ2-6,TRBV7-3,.,CASSPKGPGANVLTF,TGTGCCAGCAGCCCCAAGGGGCCTGGGGCCAACGTCCTGACTTTC
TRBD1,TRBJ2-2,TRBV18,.,CASSLRDRGDRELFF,TGTGCCAGCTCACTCCGGGACAGGGGCGACCGGGAGCTGTTTTTT
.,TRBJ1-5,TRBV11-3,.,CASSLGADDQPQHF,TGTGCCAGCAGCTTAGGAGCAGACGATCAGCCCCAGCATTTT
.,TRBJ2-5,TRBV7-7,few,CASSSGTAQETQYF,TGTGCCAGCAGCTCAGGGACCGCGCAAGAGACCCAGTACTTC
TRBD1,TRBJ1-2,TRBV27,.,CASSSQGTGIRGYTF,TGTGCCAGCAGTTCCCAGGGGACAGGGATTCGGGGCTACACCTTC
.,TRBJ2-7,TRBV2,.,CASSVDHYEQYF,TGTGCCAGCAGTGTGGACCACTACGAGCAGTACTTC
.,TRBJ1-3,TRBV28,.,CASSSPRGFSGNTIYF,TGTGCCAGCAGTTCCCCGAGGGGGTTCTCTGGAAACACCATATATTTT
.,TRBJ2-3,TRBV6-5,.,CASSYLRGPGRDTQYF,TGTGCCAGCAGTTACCTCCGCGGCCCCGGGAGAGATACGCAGTATTTT
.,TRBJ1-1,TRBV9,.,CASSPRVTNTEAFF,TGTGCCAGCAGCCCCCGGGTGACGAACACTGAAGCTTTCTTT
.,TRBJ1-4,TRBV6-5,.,CASSYSGGEKLFF,TGTGCCAGCAGTTACTCAGGCGGTGAAAAACTGTTTTTT
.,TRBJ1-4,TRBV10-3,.,CAISEGDEKLFF,TGTGCCATCAGTGAGGGGGATGAAAAACTGTTTTTT
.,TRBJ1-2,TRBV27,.,CASSTRGRANYGYTF,TGTGCCAGCAGTACCCGGGGCAGGGCCAACTATGGCTACACCTTC
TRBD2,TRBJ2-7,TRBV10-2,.,CASSPTGGGYEQYF,TGCGCCAGCAGCCCAACGGGGGGGGGCTACGAGCAGTACTTC
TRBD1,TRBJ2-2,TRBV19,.,CASSDRGAGELFF,TGTGCCAGTAGTGACAGGGGAGCCGGGGAGCTGTTTTTT
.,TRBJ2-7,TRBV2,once,CASSERSGQYF,TGTGCCAGCAGTGAACGAAGCGGGCAGTACTTC
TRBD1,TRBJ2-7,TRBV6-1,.,CASSFTGDSYEQYF,TGTGCCAGCAGTTTTACAGGGGACTCCTACGAGCAGTACTTC
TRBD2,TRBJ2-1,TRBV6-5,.,CASSPPGGRYNEQFF,TGTGCCAGCAGCCCCCCCGGCGGGAGGTACAATGAGCAGTTCTTC
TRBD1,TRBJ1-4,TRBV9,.,CASSLSRGGQTNEKLFF,TGTGCCAGCAGCCTTTCCCGAGGGGGACAGACTAATGAAAAACTGTTTTTT
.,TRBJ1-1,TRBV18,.,CASSGPEGGQMNTEAFF,TGTGCCAGCTCAGGACCTGAAGGGGGACAAATGAACACTGAAGCTTTCTTT
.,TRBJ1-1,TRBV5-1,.,CASSLDGRKNTEAFF,TGCGCCAGCAGCTTGGACGGTCGGAAGAACACTGAAGCTTTCTTT
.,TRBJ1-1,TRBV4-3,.,CASSQERATEAFF,TGCGCCAGCAGCCAAGAAAGAGCCACTGAAGCTTTCTTT
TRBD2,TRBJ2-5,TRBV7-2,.,CASSLGRLAGGRGETQYF,TGTGCCAGCAGCTTAGGGCGACTAGCGGGAGGGAGAGGAGAGACCCAGTACTTC
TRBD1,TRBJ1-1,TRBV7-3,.,CASSSQGGTEAFF,TGTGCCAGCAGCTCCCAGGGGGGCACTGAAGCTTTCTTT
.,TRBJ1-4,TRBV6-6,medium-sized,CASSSSSRKLFF,TGTGCCAGCAGCTCTTCGAGTAGAAAACTGTTTTTT
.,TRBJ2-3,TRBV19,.,CASSPRTDTQYF,TGTGCCAGTAGTCCACGCACAGATACGCAGTATTTT
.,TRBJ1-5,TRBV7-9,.,CASSMGGQPQHF,TGTGCCAGCAGTATGGGGGGTCAGCCCCAGCATTTT
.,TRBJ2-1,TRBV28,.,CASSRLVGTYNEQFF,TGTGCCAGCAGTCGACTAGTCGGGACCTACAATGAGCAGTTCTTC
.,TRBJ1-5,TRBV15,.,CATSREFSPQHF,TGTGCCACCAGCAGAGAATTCTCGCCCCAGCATTTT
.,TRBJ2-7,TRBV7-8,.,CASSLARAGAAYEQYF,TGTGCCAGCAGCTTAGCGAGGGCAGGGGCGGCCTACGAGCAGTACTTC
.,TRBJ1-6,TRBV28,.,CASSFLGRGNSPLHF,TGTGCCAGCAGTTTCCTAGGCAGGGGTAATTCACCCCTCCACTTT
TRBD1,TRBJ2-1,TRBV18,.,CASSPDRGQGRLGQFF,TGTGCCAGCTCACCCGATCGAGGACAGGGGCGTTTGGGGCAGTTCTTC
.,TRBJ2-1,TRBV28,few,CATSTTYNEQFF,TGTGCCACTTCGACTACCTACAATGAGCAGTTCTTC
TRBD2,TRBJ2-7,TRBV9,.,CASSLGLAGEQYF,TGTGCCAGCAGCCTGGGACTAGCGGGGGAGCAGTACTTC
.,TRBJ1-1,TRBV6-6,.,CASRKGDGTEAFF,TGTGCCAGCAGAAAGGGGGACGGCACTGAAGCTTTCTTT
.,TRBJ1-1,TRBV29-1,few,CSVVSASGGEAFF,TGCAGCGTTGTTTCAGCTTCAGGAGGTGAAGCTTTCTTT
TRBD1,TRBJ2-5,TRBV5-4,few,CASSFDRGETQYF,TGTGCCAGCAGCTTCGACAGGGGAGAGACCCAGTACTTC
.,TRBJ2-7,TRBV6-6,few,CARDNSYEQYF,TGTGCCAGGGACAACTCCTACGAGCAGTACTTC
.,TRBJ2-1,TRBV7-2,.,CASSLVRNEQFF,TGTGCCAGCAGCTTAGTTAGAAATGAGCAGTTCTTC
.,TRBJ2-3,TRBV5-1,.,CASRGQGISDTQYF,TGCGCCAGCAGGGGGCAGGGGATTTCAGATACGCAGTATTTT
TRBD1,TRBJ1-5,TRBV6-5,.,CASGNPQGGQPQHF,TGTGCCAGCGGGAACCCACAGGGGGGTCAGCCCCAGCATTTT
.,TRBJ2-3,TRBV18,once,CASSPDSTDTQYF,TGTGCCAGCTCACCCGACAGCACAGATACGCAGTATTTT
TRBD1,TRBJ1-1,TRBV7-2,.,CASQGQGMNTEAFF,TGTGCCAGCCAGGGACAGGGAATGAACACTGAAGCTTTCTTT
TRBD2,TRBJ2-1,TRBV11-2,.,CASSLGLAGGPPYNEQFF,TGTGCCAGCAGCTTAGGACTAGCGGGAGGGCCCCCCTACAATGAGCAGTTCTTC
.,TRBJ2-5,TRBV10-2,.,CASSDRGRETQYF,TGCGCCAGCAGTGACAGGGGGAGGGAGACCCAGTACTTC
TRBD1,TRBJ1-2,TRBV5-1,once,CARAVPGQGGRGYTF,TGCGCCAGAGCGGTTCCGGGACAGGGTGGACGGGGCTACACCTTC
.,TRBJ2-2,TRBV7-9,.,CASSLTAGLNTGELFF,TGTGCCAGCAGCTTAACTGCGGGACTCAACACCGGGGAGCTGTTTTTT
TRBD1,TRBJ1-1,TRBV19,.,CASQGQGTEAFF,TGTGCCAGCCAGGGACAGGGCACTGAAGCTTTCTTT
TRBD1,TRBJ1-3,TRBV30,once,CAWKGQGYTVYF,TGTGCCTGGAAGGGACAGGGTTACACCGTATATTTT
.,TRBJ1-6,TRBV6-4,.,CASSTEGLGSPLHF,TGTGCCAGCAGTACCGAGGGTTTGGGATCACCCCTCCACTTT
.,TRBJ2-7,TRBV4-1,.,CASSQEQGYEQYF,TGCGCCAGCAGCCAAGAGCAGGGCTACGAGCAGTACTTC